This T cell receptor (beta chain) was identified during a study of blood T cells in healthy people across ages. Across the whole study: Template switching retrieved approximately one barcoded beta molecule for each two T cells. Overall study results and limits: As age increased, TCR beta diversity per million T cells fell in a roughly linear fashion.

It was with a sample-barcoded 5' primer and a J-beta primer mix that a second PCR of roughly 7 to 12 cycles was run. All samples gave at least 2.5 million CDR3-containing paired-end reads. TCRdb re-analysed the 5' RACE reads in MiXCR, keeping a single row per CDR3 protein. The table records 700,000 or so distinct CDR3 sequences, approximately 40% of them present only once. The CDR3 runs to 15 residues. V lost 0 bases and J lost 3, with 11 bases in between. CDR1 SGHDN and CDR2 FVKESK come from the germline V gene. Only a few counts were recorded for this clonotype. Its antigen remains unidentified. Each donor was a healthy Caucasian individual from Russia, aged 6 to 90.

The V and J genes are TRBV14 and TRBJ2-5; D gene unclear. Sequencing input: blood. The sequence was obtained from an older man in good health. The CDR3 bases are TGTGCCAGCAGCCAAGATCGGTACGGCGAAGAGACCCAGTACTTC. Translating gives CASSQDRYGEETQYF.